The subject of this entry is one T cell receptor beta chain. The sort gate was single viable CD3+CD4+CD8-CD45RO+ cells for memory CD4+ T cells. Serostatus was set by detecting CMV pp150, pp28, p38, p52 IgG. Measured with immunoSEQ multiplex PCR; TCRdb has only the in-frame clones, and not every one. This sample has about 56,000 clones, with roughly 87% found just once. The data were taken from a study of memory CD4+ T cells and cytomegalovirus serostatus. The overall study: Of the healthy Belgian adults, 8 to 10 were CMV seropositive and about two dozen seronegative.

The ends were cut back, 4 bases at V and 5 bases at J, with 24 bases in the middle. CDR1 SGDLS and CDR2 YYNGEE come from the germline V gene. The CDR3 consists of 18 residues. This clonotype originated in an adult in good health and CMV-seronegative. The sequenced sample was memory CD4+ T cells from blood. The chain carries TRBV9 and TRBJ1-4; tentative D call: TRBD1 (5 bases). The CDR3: CASSPSPRSGTENEKLFF. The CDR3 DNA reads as TGTGCCAGCAGCCCCTCCCCCCGATCCGGGACGGAAAATGAAAAACTGTTTTTT. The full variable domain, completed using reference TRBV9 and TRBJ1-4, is DSGVTQTPKHLITATGQRVTLRCSPRSGDLSVYWYQQSLDQGLQFLIQYYNGEERAKGNILERFSAQQFPDLHSELNLSSLELGDSALYFCASSPSPRSGTENEKLFFGSGTQLSVL.